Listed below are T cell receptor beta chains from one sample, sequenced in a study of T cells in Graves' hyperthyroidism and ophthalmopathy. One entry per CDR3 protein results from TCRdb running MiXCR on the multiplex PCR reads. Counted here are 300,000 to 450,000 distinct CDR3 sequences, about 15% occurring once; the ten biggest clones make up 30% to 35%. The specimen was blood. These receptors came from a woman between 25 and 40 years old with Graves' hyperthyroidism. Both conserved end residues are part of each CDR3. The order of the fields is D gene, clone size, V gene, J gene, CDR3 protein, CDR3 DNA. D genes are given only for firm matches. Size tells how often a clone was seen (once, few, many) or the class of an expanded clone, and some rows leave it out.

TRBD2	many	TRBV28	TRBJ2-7	CASSQTLAGPYEQYF	TGTGCCAGCAGTCAGACACTAGCGGGACCCTACGAGCAGTACTTC
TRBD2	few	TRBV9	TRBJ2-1	CASSVVGASGRSYNEQFF	TGTGCCAGCAGCGTAGTCGGGGCTAGCGGGAGATCCTACAATGAGCAGTTCTTC
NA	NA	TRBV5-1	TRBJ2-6	CASSPTSPSSSGANVLTF	TGCGCCAGCAGCCCTACTTCCCCCTCCAGCTCTGGGGCCAACGTCCTGACTTTC
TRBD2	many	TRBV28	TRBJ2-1	CASSMTSGIYDEQFF	TGTGCCAGCAGTATGACTAGCGGGATATACGATGAGCAGTTCTTC
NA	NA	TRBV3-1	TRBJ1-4	CASSQDPGFFEKLFF	TGTGCCAGCAGCCAAGATCCCGGGTTTTTCGAAAAACTGTTTTTT
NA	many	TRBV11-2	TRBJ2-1	CASSFRGFEQFF	TGTGCCAGCAGCTTTAGGGGATTTGAGCAGTTCTTC
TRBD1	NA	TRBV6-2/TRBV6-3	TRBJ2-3	CASMGRQGATDTQYF	TGTGCCAGCATGGGGCGACAGGGGGCAACAGATACGCAGTATTTT
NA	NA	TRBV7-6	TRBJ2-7	CASSRTEGMDEQYF	TGTGCCAGCAGCCGGACAGAGGGGATGGACGAGCAGTACTTC
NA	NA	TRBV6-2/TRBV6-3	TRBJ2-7	CASNLPGTASYKQYF	TGTGCCAGCAACCTACCAGGGACCGCTTCCTACAAGCAGTACTTC
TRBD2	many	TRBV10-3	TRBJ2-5	CAIQPGLAETQYF	TGTGCCATTCAACCGGGACTAGCGGAGACCCAGTACTTC
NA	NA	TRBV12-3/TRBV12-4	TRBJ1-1	CASSLGVEAFF	TGTGCCAGCAGTTTAGGTGTAGAAGCTTTCTTT
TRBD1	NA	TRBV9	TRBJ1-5	CASRPQGQGKIQPQHF	TGTGCCAGCAGACCCCAGGGACAGGGAAAAATTCAGCCCCAGCATTTT
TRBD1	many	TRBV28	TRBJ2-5	CASSQPGQAAETQYF	TGTGCCAGCAGTCAGCCGGGACAGGCCGCGGAGACCCAGTACTTC
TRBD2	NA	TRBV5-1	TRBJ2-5	CASRMGLGPQETQYF	TGCGCCAGCAGGATGGGACTAGGGCCCCAAGAGACCCAGTACTTC
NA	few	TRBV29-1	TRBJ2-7	CSVEERGISSYEQYF	TGCAGCGTTGAAGAAAGGGGCATTTCCAGCTACGAGCAGTACTTC
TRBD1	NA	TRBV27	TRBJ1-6	CASRRGDSLSPLHF	TGTGCCAGCAGACGGGGGGACAGCCTTTCACCCCTCCACTTT
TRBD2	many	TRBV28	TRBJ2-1	CASRMGGTSSYNEQFF	TGTGCCAGCAGGATGGGGGGGACTAGCTCCTACAATGAGCAGTTCTTC
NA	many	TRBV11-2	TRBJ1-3	CASSLGTGGNTIYF	TGTGCCAGCAGCTTAGGCACAGGTGGAAACACCATATATTTT
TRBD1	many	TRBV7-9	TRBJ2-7	CASSLATGGTYEQYF	TGTGCCAGCAGCTTAGCGACAGGGGGCACCTACGAGCAGTACTTC
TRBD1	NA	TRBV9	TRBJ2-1	CASSKSGQGLAEQFF	TGTGCCAGCAGCAAAAGTGGACAGGGATTGGCTGAGCAGTTCTTC
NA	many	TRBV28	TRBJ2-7	CASSLPLVEASFYEQYF	TGTGCCAGCAGTCTGCCCCTTGTCGAAGCCTCATTCTACGAGCAGTACTTC
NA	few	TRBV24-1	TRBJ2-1	CATSDLSSSYNEQFF	TGTGCCACCAGTGATTTATCTAGCTCCTACAATGAGCAGTTCTTC
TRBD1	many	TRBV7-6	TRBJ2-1	CASSLTGGGYNEQFF	TGTGCCAGCAGCTTAACAGGGGGCGGGTACAATGAGCAGTTCTTC
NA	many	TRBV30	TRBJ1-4	CAWSVPGLDEKLFF	TGTGCCTGGAGTGTACCAGGACTGGATGAAAAACTGTTTTTT
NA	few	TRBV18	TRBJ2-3	CASSPTESTDTQYF	TGTGCCAGCTCACCCACAGAAAGCACAGATACGCAGTATTTT
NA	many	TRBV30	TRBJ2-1	CAWSVRSGLNEQFF	TGTGCCTGGAGTGTACGGAGCGGGCTCAATGAGCAGTTCTTC
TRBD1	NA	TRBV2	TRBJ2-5	CASTTGTGSQETQYF	TGTGCCAGCACCACTGGGACAGGGTCCCAAGAGACCCAGTACTTC
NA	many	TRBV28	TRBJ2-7	CASSLRSWEQYF	TGTGCCAGCAGTTTGAGGAGTTGGGAGCAGTACTTC